This T cell receptor (beta chain) was identified during a study of glioma-infiltrating T cells after dendritic cell vaccination. Study information: Dendritic cells derived from monocytes and pulsed with autologous tumor lysate formed the vaccine.

CDR1 is KGHSY and CDR2 is FQNENV in the germline V gene. V gave up 4 bases and J gave up 1 base; unmatched junction bases: 5. CDR3 length: 15 residues. About this clone itself: Antigen: not known.

The PCR used 60 V beta and 13 J beta primers. Libraries were prepared by immunoSEQ multiplex PCR; TCRdb keeps only in-frame clonotypes and omits some of them. The data contain tens of thousands of clones, 85% to 95% of them singletons. Study findings and constraints: The cohort had few patients with full blood and tumor sets. No direct clonality-survival link was found; a diverse polyclonal response may matter.

This chain uses TRBV16 with TRBJ2-7, with TRBD2 matching 9 bases. This clonotype was sampled from a human donor with glioblastoma. This sample comprised blood, obtained before dendritic cell vaccination. DNA for the CDR3: TGTGCCAGCAGCCGCAGTAGCGGGGGTTCCTACGAGCAGTACTTC. As protein: CASSRSSGGSYEQYF. Together with reference TRBV16 and TRBJ2-7, the CDR3 gives the full variable domain: GEEVAQTPKHLVRGEGQKAKLYCAPIKGHSYVFWYQQVLKNEFKFLISFQNENVFDETGMPKERFSAKCLPNSPCSLEIQATKLEDSAVYFCASSRSSGGSYEQYFGPGTRLTVT.